A single sample is the source of the 11 T cell receptor beta chains below, sequenced in a study of cytomegalovirus exposure and HLA in healthy donors. This PCR relied on a set of 60 Vbeta primers and 13 Jbeta primers. Generated by immunoSEQ multiplex PCR, the TCRdb table keeps only in-frame clones and is missing some. The sample shows approximately 190,000 clones, around 82% of them seen only once. Sequencing was done on a sample of PBMCs. These receptors were collected from a man between 40 and 49 years old in good health and CMV-seropositive.

The chain recombines TRBV2 with TRBJ1-1; TRBD1 matches at 8 bases. CDR3 length equals 13 residues. CDR1 SNHLY and CDR2 FYNNEI come from the germline V gene. V shed 4 bases and J 4 bases; nucleotides not matched to a gene: 2. CDR3 sequence (DNA): TGTGCCAGCAGTGGACAGGGGAGCACTGAAGCTTTCTTT. Protein sequence: CASSGQGSTEAFF.

The V gene is TRBV18, the J gene TRBJ2-7, with 13 bases aligning to TRBD2. The junction had 8 bases not matched to a gene; V was cut back by 3 bases and J by 0 bases. The CDR3 sequence is 18 residues long. Germline CDR1 and CDR2: KGHSH and LQKENI. DNA of the CDR3: TGTGCCAGCTCACCCCGGACTAGCGGGGGCTCTCACTCCTACGAGCAGTACTTC. Protein: CASSPRTSGGSHSYEQYF.

This clone was found once. CDR3 in amino acids: CASSLGGQPLLHF. The CDR3 coding sequence is TGCGCCAGCAGCTTGGGAGGACAGCCCCTACTCCACTTT. The chain has TRBV5-1 and TRBJ1-6, with D possibly matching TRBD1 (6 bases). The CDR3 is made up of 13 amino acids. V was clipped by 0 bases and J by 16 bases, with 14 bases between them. CDR1 SGHRS and CDR2 YFSETQ come from the germline V gene.

This clone was counted only a few times. The chain employs TRBV5-1 and TRBJ2-1; D gene ambiguous. V lost 7 bases and J lost 4, with 15 bases in between. The CDR3 covers 14 residues. The germline V gene encodes CDR1 SGHRS and CDR2 YFSETQ. The CDR3 nucleotides are TGCGCCAGCGCGGAACCAAGCTCGTACAATGAGCAGTTCTTC. This codes for CASAEPSSYNEQFF.

V and J are TRBV19 and TRBJ1-1; D not resolved. CDR3 length: 14 amino acids. Germline CDR1 and CDR2: LNHDA and SQIVND (reference sequence). V gave up 2 bases and J gave up 0 bases, with 7 bases separating them. Written as DNA, the CDR3 is TGTGCCAGTAGTATAATTTCTGTGAACACTGAAGCTTTCTTT. The encoded protein is CASSIISVNTEAFF.

As DNA, the CDR3 is TGTGCCACCATAGGAGGTGTATTCTATGGCTACACCTTC. Protein sequence: CATIGGVFYGYTF. The V and J genes are TRBV6-1 and TRBJ1-2, with no clear D. The length of the CDR3 is 13 residues. With 10 bases removed from V and 4 bases from J, the gap between germline ends came to 16 bases. In germline, CDR1 is MNHNS, CDR2 SASEGT.

The V gene is TRBV28, the J gene TRBJ2-2; TRBD1 agrees at 11 bases. J lost 1 base, V lost 8 bases, and 3 bases had no gene match. Germline assignment: CDR1 MDHEN and CDR2 SYDVKM. The length of the CDR3 is 15 residues. The CDR3 DNA reads as TGTGCCAGCCGGACAGGGGGCCAGAACACCGGGGAGCTGTTTTTT. This codes for CASRTGGQNTGELFF.

The gene calls are TRBV5-4 and TRBJ2-7, with 8 nucleotides matching TRBD1. There are 16 residues in the CDR3. The germline V gene has CDR1 SGHNT and CDR2 YYREEE (reference sequence). Losses at the gene ends were 4 bases for V and 2 bases for J; bases not matched to a gene: 11. The CDR3 nucleotides are TGTGCCAGCAGCCCTACGGCTGGGACAGGTACCTACGAGCAGTACTTC. Its translation: CASSPTAGTGTYEQYF. Using reference TRBV5-4 and TRBJ2-7 for the parts outside the CDR3, the full variable domain is ETGVTQSPTHLIKTRGQQVTLRCSSQSGHNTVSWYQQALGQGPQFIFQYYREEENGRGNFPPRFSGLQFPNYSSELNVNALELDDSALYLCASSPTAGTGTYEQYFGPGTRLTVT.

The V call is TRBV2, the J call TRBJ2-2; 7 nucleotides line up with TRBD2. CDR3 size: 15 residues. Per the germline V gene, CDR1 is SNHLY and CDR2 is FYNNEI. V was pared by 6 bases and J by 4 bases, with 8 bases of the junction left unmatched. The CDR3 sequence: CASRAMTSPTGELFF. The CDR3 DNA reads as TGTGCCAGCAGGGCTATGACTAGCCCCACCGGGGAGCTGTTTTTT. The whole variable domain, filled in from reference TRBV2 and TRBJ2-2, reads EPEVTQTPSHQVTQMGQEVILRCVPISNHLYFYWYRQILGQKVEFLVSFYNNEISEKSEIFDDQFSVERPDGSNFTLKIRSTKLEDSAMYFCASRAMTSPTGELFFGEGSRLTVL.

This sequence joins TRBV5-1 and TRBJ2-5; 9 bases fit TRBD1. The J segment lost 3 bases and the V segment lost 4 bases, leaving 10 bases of the junction unmatched. CDR1 is SGHRS and CDR2 is YFSETQ in the germline V gene. CDR3 length equals 16 residues. The CDR3 DNA reads as TGCGCCAGCAGCCTAGAAACAGGGGGCAGGGAAGAGACCCAGTACTTC. It translates to CASSLETGGREETQYF. Full variable domain (outside the CDR3, taken from reference TRBV5-1 and TRBJ2-5): KAGVTQTPRYLIKTRGQQVTLSCSPISGHRSVSWYQQTPGQGLQFLFEYFSETQRNKGNFPGRFSGRQFSNSRSEMNVSTLELGDSALYLCASSLETGGREETQYFGPGTRLLVL.

The rearrangement links TRBV11-2 to TRBJ2-1; no clear D gene. The CDR3 is made up of 13 amino acids. V dropped 7 bases and J dropped 7 bases, with 14 bases sitting between them. Germline CDR1 reads SGHAT; CDR2 reads FQNNGV. CDR3 nucleotide sequence: TGTGCCAGCAACGCTCCCCGAGTGAATGAGCAGTTCTTC. Translation: CASNAPRVNEQFF.